A single sample is the source of the 20 T cell receptor beta chains below, sequenced in a study of T cells in Graves' hyperthyroidism and ophthalmopathy. RNA transcripts yielded amplified TCR beta CDR3 regions. The study used the HTBI primer set for a first-round RT-PCR of the TCR CDR3. Via MiXCR, TCRdb re-called the multiplex PCR reads, giving one row per CDR3 protein. The repertoire consists of 400,000 or so distinct CDR3 sequences, with 15% occurring once and the leading ten covering approximately 19%. Sequencing was done on a sample of blood. These TCRs come from a woman aged 60 to 75 with Graves' ophthalmopathy.

The chain is built from TRBV20-1 and TRBJ2-7; possible D gene TRBD1, 6 bases. This CDR3 is built from 14 residues. Trimming took 6 bases from V and 3 from J, leaving 18 bases between them. Germline CDR1 and CDR2: DFQATT and SNEGSKA (reference sequence). The CDR3 sequence: CSAEQPGQYYEQYF. The CDR3 DNA sequence: TGCAGTGCCGAACAACCCGGACAGTACTACGAGCAGTACTTC.

This clonotype was observed at least ten times. In DNA, the CDR3 is TGTGCCAGCCTCCCCTGGGGGGGTAGCGGGTCAGATACGCAGTATTTT. It codes for CASLPWGGSGSDTQYF. The V and J genes are TRBV7-2 and TRBJ2-3; the match to TRBD2 covers 7 bases. Trimming took 8 bases from V and 4 from J; bases not matched to a gene: 15. Germline V gene data show CDR1 as SGHTA and CDR2 as FQGNSA. The CDR3 consists of 16 residues.

This clonotype has a handful of counts. The chain combines TRBV24-1 with TRBJ1-3; D gene uncertain. CDR1 and CDR2 (germline): KGHDR, SFDVKD. The CDR3 contains 14 residues. Deletions cut 3 bases from V and 0 bases from J, with 5 bases between. CDR3 coding DNA: TGTGCCACCAGTGATGGTGTCTCTGGAAACACCATATATTTT. This codes for CATSDGVSGNTIYF.

The chain couples TRBV18 to TRBJ2-7; 7 positions agree with TRBD1. CDR1 and CDR2 (germline): KGHSH, LQKENI. V lost 3 bases to trimming and J lost 7 bases; unmatched junction nucleotides: 9. CDR3 length equals 14 residues. CDR3 sequence reads: CASSPEKGAYEQYF. The CDR3, as DNA: TGTGCCAGCTCACCGGAAAAGGGGGCGTATGAGCAGTACTTC.

This clonotype was counted ten times or more. V usage is TRBV12-3 or TRBV12-4 and J usage is TRBJ1-2, with TRBD1 identical over 9 bases. There are 14 residues in the CDR3. Germline trimming cut 6 bases from V and 2 bases from J; bases unmatched to any gene: 4. CDR3 in amino acids: CASSPTGGNYGYTF. In DNA form, the CDR3 reads TGTGCCAGCAGCCCCACAGGGGGCAACTATGGCTACACCTTC.

This clonotype occurred many times. The CDR3 loop reads CASSNPRDSNNEQFF. As DNA, the CDR3 is TGTGCCAGCTCAAATCCCCGGGACAGCAACAATGAGCAGTTCTTC. The chain combines TRBV6-1 with TRBJ2-1; 7 bases fit TRBD1. The J segment lost 5 bases and the V segment lost 8 bases, leaving 12 bases of the junction unmatched. CDR3 length equals 15 residues. Germline CDR1 is MNHNS and CDR2 is SASEGT.

This clonotype has a handful of counts. The genes are TRBV19 and TRBJ2-1, with 9 positions matching TRBD2. The CDR3 length is 13 residues. Trimming cost V 2 bases and J 10 bases; bases outside gene matches: 3. Germline V gives CDR1 LNHDA, CDR2 SQIVND (reference sequence). The CDR3 is CASSILAGGEQFF. The DNA of the CDR3 is TGTGCCAGTAGTATACTCGCGGGAGGGGAGCAGTTCTTC.

The chain has TRBV29-1 and TRBJ2-5; either TRBD1 or TRBD2 may supply D (5 bases each). Trimming took off 4 bases at V and 2 bases at J, with 8 bases between the two ends. Germline V gene lookup returns CDR1 SQVTM and CDR2 ANQGSEA. This CDR3 has 12 residues. CDR3 nucleotide sequence: TGCAGCGTTGGGGACGCTCAAGAGACCCAGTACTTC. It encodes CSVGDAQETQYF.

The chain carries TRBV24-1 and TRBJ2-5; D uncertain. Germline V gene data show CDR1 as KGHDR and CDR2 as SFDVKD. The CDR3 runs to 15 residues. Trimming took off 0 bases at V and 1 base at J, with 8 bases between the two ends. CDR3 nucleotide sequence: TGTGCCACCAGTGATTTGCCCGGGCCCCAAGAGACCCAGTACTTC. Protein: CATSDLPGPQETQYF.

This clonotype was counted a few times. V usage is TRBV15 and J usage is TRBJ1-5, with D possibly TRBD1 on 6 matching bases. V shed 11 bases and J shed 7 bases, with 18 bases lying between them. Germline values: CDR1 LNHNV, CDR2 YYDKDF (reference sequence). This CDR3 is 13 amino acids long. The CDR3: CASGADPGQPQHF. The DNA of the CDR3 is TGTGCCTCGGGGGCAGACCCGGGACAGCCCCAGCATTTT.

This clonotype was detected many times. This rearrangement joins TRBV6-1 to TRBJ1-5; 7 bases align to TRBD1. V was clipped by 0 bases and J by 5 bases; unmatched bases: 7. This CDR3 is built from 16 residues. The germline CDR1 and CDR2 sequences are MNHNS and SASEGT. The CDR3 spells CASSEAVLGQYQPQHF. The DNA of the CDR3 is TGTGCCAGCAGTGAAGCGGTCCTGGGACAGTATCAGCCCCAGCATTTT.

This clonotype was observed at least ten times. V and J are TRBV27 and TRBJ2-3; 10 bases align to TRBD2. V shed 5 bases and J 7 bases; nucleotides not matched to a gene: 3. Germline assignment: CDR1 MNHEY and CDR2 SMNVEV (reference sequence). The CDR3 is 13 amino acids. The chain's CDR3 is CASSLAGAHTQYF. In DNA, the CDR3 is TGTGCCAGCAGTCTAGCGGGAGCGCATACGCAGTATTTT.

This clonotype came up many times. The chain recombines TRBV7-2 with TRBJ2-5; weak D call: TRBD2 (5 bases). The CDR3 loop spans 14 amino acids. CDR1 and CDR2 (germline): SGHTA, FQGNSA. The V gene lost 5 bases and the J gene lost 5 bases, with 15 bases spanning the gap. The CDR3: CASSPLGVRETQYF. The DNA for the CDR3 is TGTGCCAGCAGCCCCCTGGGAGTGAGGGAGACCCAGTACTTC.

There are many counts of this clonotype. The chain uses TRBV27 and TRBJ2-1, with D maybe TRBD2 (6 bases). Trimming pared 4 bases from V and 6 bases from J, leaving 10 bases between. The CDR3 loop spans 13 amino acids. Germline V gene lookup returns CDR1 MNHEY and CDR2 SMNVEV (reference sequence). The CDR3 nucleotides are TGTGCCAGCAGTTCTATGGGGGGCAATGAGCAGTTCTTC. This translates into CASSSMGGNEQFF.

In regard to this clonotype: A single base separates this from a much larger clone, so it may be a read error. The conserved closing phenylalanine or tryptophan is absent in this CDR3, likely reflecting a read error. The chain combines TRBV28 with TRBJ1-1; D remains unclear. The CDR3 has 13 amino acids. Germline values: CDR1 MDHEN, CDR2 SYDVKM. V dropped 3 bases and J dropped 1 base, with 6 bases sitting between them. The CDR3 DNA reads as TGTGCCAGCAGTTTCTCGACGAACACTGAAGCTTTCTCT. Residues: CASSFSTNTEAFS.

The chain joins TRBV20-1 to TRBJ2-7; 10 bases line up with TRBD2. Trimming took 0 bases from V and 2 from J; bases not matched to a gene: 7. Germline V CDR1 and CDR2: DFQATT, SNEGSKA (reference sequence). This CDR3 has 16 residues. The CDR3 reads CSARELLAGAPYEQYF. As DNA, the CDR3 is TGCAGTGCTAGAGAACTTCTAGCGGGAGCCCCCTACGAGCAGTACTTC.

This clonotype has a count of ten or more. This chain links TRBV3-1 with TRBJ2-1; 9 bases are shared with TRBD1. Germline CDR1 and CDR2: LGHDT and YNNKEL (reference sequence). The CDR3 loop spans 16 amino acids. Trimming removed 3 bases from V and 3 bases from J; junction bases left unmatched: 6. The CDR3 nucleotides are TGTGCCAGCAGCCAGACCGGGACAGGGCACTACAATGAGCAGTTCTTC. This translates into CASSQTGTGHYNEQFF.

This clonotype occurred many times. The chain combines TRBV12-3 or TRBV12-4 with TRBJ2-1; 7 nucleotides agree with TRBD2. V lost 6 bases, J lost 5 bases, and 10 bases stayed unmatched. There are 15 residues in the CDR3. CDR3 nucleotides: TGTGCCAGCAGAGTCGGACTAGGAGTCGACAATGAGCAGTTCTTC. This gives the protein CASRVGLGVDNEQFF.

This clonotype was observed at least ten times. The rearrangement joins TRBV28 to TRBJ2-5; no firm D call. Germline values: CDR1 MDHEN, CDR2 SYDVKM. This CDR3 is built from 15 residues. The V end lost 3 bases, the J end lost 0 bases, and 11 bases lay between the germline ends. As DNA, the CDR3 is TGTGCCAGCAGTTTCAGAAAATGGTACCAAGAGACCCAGTACTTC. It encodes CASSFRKWYQETQYF.

This clonotype was seen a few times. CDR3 in DNA: TGTGCCAGCAGCTTAGGGGGACAGGGTTTTTCTTACTTC. Its protein is CASSLGGQGFSYF. The chain carries TRBV11-2 and TRBJ2-5; 9 bases are a match to TRBD1. Germline CDR1 and CDR2: SGHAT and FQNNGV. V trimming: 1 base; J trimming: 14 bases; junction bases outside the gene matches: 8. CDR3 length: 13 amino acids.